These 10 T cell receptor beta chains originate from one sample sequenced in a study of shared clonotypes between healthy human individuals. Positive CCR7 selection of CD45RO-negative cells yielded the naive CD8 cells, and terminally differentiated effector memory CD45RA+ cells were excluded. Method: immunoSEQ multiplex PCR; TCRdb's copy keeps in-frame clones and lacks some. The data hold some 630,000 clones, with roughly 95% observed a single time. Sample: naive CD8+ T cells sorted from blood. The receptors come from a woman aged 30 to 39 in good health.

This chain joins TRBV2 and TRBJ1-1; D might be TRBD1 (5 bases). V lost 10 bases and J 4 bases, leaving 19 bases between the germline ends. The CDR3 totals 14 residues. Germline values: CDR1 SNHLY, CDR2 FYNNEI. The CDR3 nucleotides are TGTGCCATCCCGACCGTTGGGGGAAGCACTGAAGCTTTCTTT. It encodes CAIPTVGGSTEAFF. Looking up the rest from reference TRBV2 and TRBJ1-1 gives the full variable domain: EPEVTQTPSHQVTQMGQEVILRCVPISNHLYFYWYRQILGQKVEFLVSFYNNEISEKSEIFDDQFSVERPDGSNFTLKIRSTKLEDSAMYFCAIPTVGGSTEAFFGQGTRLTVV.

The table lists this clone with a count of one. The rearrangement joins TRBV13 to TRBJ2-3; D is unclear. Looked up from germline, CDR1 is PRHDT and CDR2 is FYEKMQ (reference sequence). Trimming pared 5 bases from V and 0 bases from J, leaving 6 bases between. CDR3 length: 13 amino acids. The CDR3 is CASSPTSTDTQYF. The CDR3 nucleotides read TGTGCCAGCAGCCCGACTAGCACAGATACGCAGTATTTT.

The genes are TRBV5-1 and TRBJ2-5, with 7 positions matching TRBD2. The assigned J gene may be wrong: the sequence end matches TRBJ2-7 better. The CDR3 has 15 amino acids. The germline CDR1 and CDR2 sequences are SGHRS and YFSETQ. CDR3 sequence: CASSFAGALGDEQYF. CDR3 bases: TGCGCCAGCAGCTTCGCGGGAGCATTGGGAGACGAGCAGTACTTC.

The rearrangement uses TRBV6-1 and TRBJ2-1; 7 nucleotides agree with TRBD2. From germline, CDR1 is MNHNS and CDR2 SASEGT. There are 14 residues in the CDR3. J gave up 4 bases and V 7 bases, and 7 bases lay outside the gene matches. The CDR3 here is CASTISGYYNEQFF. CDR3 DNA sequence: TGTGCCAGCACCATTAGCGGGTATTACAATGAGCAGTTCTTC.

This clone was counted a single time. V gene TRBV27 combines with J gene TRBJ2-7, with D perhaps matching TRBD2 (6 bases). Germline V gene data show CDR1 as MNHEY and CDR2 as SMNVEV (reference sequence). There are 14 residues in the CDR3. Trimming took 0 bases from V and 7 from J, leaving 13 bases between them. CDR3: CASSLSPGRWEQYF. In nucleotides, the CDR3 is TGTGCCAGCAGTTTATCCCCAGGGAGGTGGGAGCAGTACTTC.

V and J are TRBV4-1 and TRBJ2-1; 8 nucleotides agree with TRBD2. In germline, CDR1 is MGHRA, CDR2 YSYEKL. V trimming: 1 base; J trimming: 10 bases; junction bases outside the gene matches: 6. The CDR3 sequence is 14 residues long. DNA of the CDR3: TGCGCCAGCAGCCAAGGTGGGCGGGGGGAAGAGCAGTTCTTC. Translation gives CASSQGGRGEEQFF.

The chain is built from TRBV28 and TRBJ2-1; maybe TRBD2 (7 bases). Trimming removed 3 bases from V and 9 bases from J, with 18 bases in between. The CDR3 covers 15 residues. Germline V gene sequence: CDR1 MDHEN, CDR2 SYDVKM. The CDR3 here is CASSLGHFSGGEQFF. CDR3 bases: TGTGCCAGCAGTTTGGGACACTTTTCGGGGGGTGAGCAGTTCTTC.

This chain joins TRBV6-1 and TRBJ2-7, with no clear D. V was cut by 7 bases and J by 0 bases, with 10 bases left in between. This CDR3 contains 13 residues. Germline V lookup: CDR1 MNHNS, CDR2 SASEGT. CDR3 nucleotide sequence: TGTGCCAGCAAGGGCCGCTCCTCCTACGAGCAGTACTTC. Translated, it gives CASKGRSSYEQYF.

The chain employs TRBV7-6 and TRBJ2-7; no clear D gene. Between the trimmed V and J ends, which lost 5 bases and 3 bases, there was a span of 26 bases. CDR1 is SGHVS and CDR2 is FNYEAQ in the germline V gene. The CDR3 consists of 18 residues. This chain's CDR3 is CASSPSVGEAFRFYEQYF. CDR3 bases: TGTGCCAGCAGCCCGTCTGTAGGCGAAGCCTTCCGATTCTACGAGCAGTACTTC. Drawing the rest from reference TRBV7-6 and TRBJ2-7, the complete variable domain is GAGVSQSPRYKVTKRGQDVALRCDPISGHVSLYWYRQALGQGPEFLTYFNYEAQQDKSGLPNDRFSAERPEGSISTLTIQRTEQRDSAMYRCASSPSVGEAFRFYEQYFGPGTRLTVT.

This chain uses TRBV6-6 with TRBJ1-4; maybe TRBD1 (5 bases). The CDR3 contains 13 residues. Trimming left V 7 bases short and J 7 bases short, with 13 bases between. CDR1 is MNHNY and CDR2 is SVGAGI in the germline V gene (reference sequence). The CDR3 DNA is TGTGCCAGCAACCCCTCAGGGCGTGAAAAACTGTTTTTT. Its translation is CASNPSGREKLFF.